This entry lists 28 T cell receptor beta chains sequenced from one sample in a study of CD8 T cells in Susac syndrome. Random hexamers were used to reverse transcribe 0.5 to 1 ug of RNA. Each CDR3 protein is one row after TCRdb ran MiXCR on the immunoSEQ multiplex PCR reads. This table has some 120,000 distinct CDR3 sequences, approximately 94% appearing once. Sequenced input: CD4+ T cells from PBMCs. These receptors were collected from a human donor with multiple sclerosis.

The gene calls are TRBV5-4 and TRBJ2-1; 10 nucleotides match TRBD1. Trimming at V came to 4 bases and at J to 6 bases, leaving 7 bases not matched to a gene. The length of the CDR3 is 15 residues. Germline lookup yields CDR1 SGHNT and CDR2 YYREEE (reference sequence). The CDR3 region is CASSHPGTGVNEQFF. CDR3 bases: TGTGCCAGCAGCCACCCCGGGACAGGGGTCAATGAGCAGTTCTTC.

This clonotype was seen a single time. The rearrangement links TRBV11-1 to TRBJ2-6; 9 bases are a match to TRBD1. This CDR3 contains 20 residues. The V and J ends lost 8 bases and 2 bases, in that order; junction bases with no gene match: 19. Germline V lookup: CDR1 SGHAT, CDR2 FQDESV (reference sequence). CDR3 sequence reads: CASGEGVGQGLGAGANVLTF. The CDR3 DNA sequence: TGTGCCAGCGGCGAGGGGGTAGGACAGGGGCTAGGTGCTGGGGCCAACGTCCTGACTTTC.

The J gene is TRBJ2-1, the V gene TRBV20-1, with 16 bases fitting TRBD2. Germline lookup yields CDR1 DFQATT and CDR2 SNEGSKA (reference sequence). V gave up 2 bases and J gave up 2 bases; unmatched junction bases: 6. The CDR3 runs to 18 residues. The CDR3, as DNA: TGCAGTGCTAGACCCGGGACTAGCGGGAGGGCCGCCTACAATGAGCAGTTCTTC. As protein: CSARPGTSGRAAYNEQFF.

The chain is built from TRBV9 and TRBJ2-7, with D possibly TRBD1 on 6 matching bases. The CDR3 extends over 14 amino acids. V lost 4 bases and J 7 bases, leaving 18 bases between the germline ends. Germline CDR1 and CDR2: SGDLS and YYNGEE. The CDR3 DNA reads TGTGCCAGCAGCTCTTACAGGGATTCGAGAGAGCAGTACTTC. Translating it yields CASSSYRDSREQYF.

The chain links TRBV29-1 to TRBJ1-3; no clear D. The CDR3 runs 13 residues. Trimming took 4 bases from V and 4 from J, leaving 11 bases between them. The V gene's germline CDR1 is SQVTM and CDR2 ANQGSEA. The CDR3 DNA sequence: TGCAGCGTTGCCCGTGACGGAGGAAACACCATATATTTT. This codes for CSVARDGGNTIYF.

The chain is built from TRBV25-1 and TRBJ2-3; TRBD1 aligns across 10 bases. V dropped 2 bases and J dropped 1; count of bases not matched to a gene: 6. Germline CDR1 reads MGHDK; CDR2 reads SYGVNS. The CDR3 loop spans 17 amino acids. In DNA form, the CDR3 reads TGTGCCAGCAGTGAACCTCTAGGGACAGGGGGCACAGATACGCAGTATTTT. The encoded protein is CASSEPLGTGGTDTQYF.

The genes are TRBV28 and TRBJ1-3; D gene uncertain. Trimming stripped 6 bases from V and 7 bases from J, with 19 bases between. This CDR3 spans 15 amino acids. Germline V CDR1 and CDR2: MDHEN, SYDVKM. The CDR3 sequence: CASRSDRFSGNTIYF. The DNA for the CDR3 is TGTGCCAGCAGGTCCGACCGCTTCTCCGGGAACACCATATATTTT. Combining the CDR3 with reference TRBV28 and TRBJ1-3 gives the whole variable domain DVKVTQSSRYLVKRTGEKVFLECVQDMDHENMFWYRQDPGLGLRLIYFSYDVKMKEKGDIPEGYSVSREKKERFSLILESASTNQTSMYLCASRSDRFSGNTIYFGEGSWLTVV.

This chain connects TRBV2 to TRBJ1-2; D gene ambiguous. Germline loops: CDR1 SNHLY, CDR2 FYNNEI. Trimming cost V 4 bases and J 6 bases, with 15 bases left between them. The CDR3 is 14 amino acids. CDR3 sequence reads: CASSAGRVVNGYTF. The CDR3 coding sequence is TGTGCCAGCAGTGCCGGACGGGTGGTGAATGGCTACACCTTC.

This rearrangement joins TRBV20-1 to TRBJ2-3, with TRBD2 matching 10 bases. There are 18 residues in the CDR3. After removal of 6 bases from V and 3 bases from J, the junction contained 18 bases not matched to a gene. The germline V gene has CDR1 DFQATT and CDR2 SNEGSKA (reference sequence). CDR3 sequence reads: CSALGRNPSGRGTDTQYF. DNA for the CDR3: TGCAGTGCACTCGGACGGAATCCTAGCGGGAGAGGGACAGATACGCAGTATTTT.

The rearrangement uses TRBV9 and TRBJ2-7; the match to TRBD2 covers 12 bases. Germline lookup yields CDR1 SGDLS and CDR2 YYNGEE. The CDR3 runs to 16 residues. With 1 base clipped from V and 2 bases from J, the junction kept 4 bases outside the gene matches. The CDR3 here is CASSVPRLAGAYEQYF. CDR3 in DNA: TGTGCCAGCAGCGTACCGAGACTAGCGGGAGCCTACGAGCAGTACTTC. The full variable domain, with the rest looked up from reference TRBV9 and TRBJ2-7, is DSGVTQTPKHLITATGQRVTLRCSPRSGDLSVYWYQQSLDQGLQFLIQYYNGEERAKGNILERFSAQQFPDLHSELNLSSLELGDSALYFCASSVPRLAGAYEQYFGPGTRLTVT.

This sequence joins TRBV7-2 and TRBJ1-2; D is unclear. The CDR3 is made up of 14 amino acids. V lost 8 bases and J lost 3, with 16 bases in between. Per the germline V gene, CDR1 is SGHTA and CDR2 is FQGNSA. The CDR3 DNA sequence: TGTGCCAGCCCCCGTGGCCGGGCCCACTATGGCTACACCTTC. This translates into CASPRGRAHYGYTF.

The rearrangement uses TRBV5-1 and TRBJ1-1; possible D gene TRBD1, 5 bases. The CDR3 runs to 16 residues. V was pared by 0 bases and J by 10 bases, with 22 bases between. Germline V gene data show CDR1 as SGHRS and CDR2 as YFSETQ. In DNA, the CDR3 is TGCGCCAGCAGCTTGGGGGACGGAGACTCCCGAGGCGCAGCTTTCTTT. Translating it yields CASSLGDGDSRGAAFF.

This clonotype was found once. The chain recombines TRBV3-1 with TRBJ2-7, with D perhaps assigned TRBD1 or TRBD2 (6 bases each). Germline V CDR1 and CDR2: LGHDT, YNNKEL (reference sequence). Trimming pared 0 bases from V and 5 bases from J, leaving 17 bases between. This CDR3 spans 16 amino acids. For the CDR3, the DNA is TGTGCCAGCAGCCAAGATCGATGGGGGGCGGGGAACGAGCAGTACTTC. Its protein product is CASSQDRWGAGNEQYF.

The chain joins TRBV6-2 or TRBV6-3 to TRBJ2-5; D is unclear. The germline V gene has CDR1 MNHEY and CDR2 SVGEGT. The CDR3 runs 13 residues. The V and J ends lost 5 bases and 4 bases respectively, with 11 bases between them. The CDR3 here is CASSPLYGETQYF. The CDR3 region has the DNA TGTGCCAGCAGTCCCCTTTATGGAGAGACCCAGTACTTC.

V is TRBV7-2 and J is TRBJ2-5, with D unresolved. The CDR3 runs to 15 residues. Looked up from germline, CDR1 is SGHTA and CDR2 is FQGNSA. Trimming stripped 1 base from V and 2 bases from J, with 11 bases between. The DNA for the CDR3 is TGTGCCAGCAGCTTAGACAACGCGTTACAAGAGACCCAGTACTTC. Protein product: CASSLDNALQETQYF. The full variable domain, its missing parts supplied by reference TRBV7-2 and TRBJ2-5, is GAGVSQSPSNKVTEKGKDVELRCDPISGHTALYWYRQSLGQGLEFLIYFQGNSAPDKSGLPSDRFSAERTGGSVSTLTIQRTQQEDSAVYLCASSLDNALQETQYFGPGTRLLVL.

The V gene is TRBV7-9, the J gene TRBJ2-4; D unclear. The CDR3 length is 8 residues. The V end lost 5 bases, the J end lost 15 bases, and 5 bases lay between the germline ends. Germline V gene sequence: CDR1 SEHNR, CDR2 FQNEAQ (reference sequence). The CDR3 here is CASSPGYF. The CDR3 nucleotides read TGTGCCAGCAGCCCCGGGTACTTC.

The chain links TRBV18 to TRBJ2-5, with unresolved D. Germline CDR1 reads KGHSH; CDR2 reads LQKENI. The CDR3 has 13 residues. Trimming removed 4 bases at V and 2 bases at J, with 8 bases between. This chain's CDR3 is CASSRSRQETQYF. DNA for the CDR3: TGTGCCAGCTCACGATCGAGGCAAGAGACCCAGTACTTC.

V and J are TRBV7-2 and TRBJ2-7, with D possibly called TRBD1 or TRBD2 (5 bases each). Trimming removed 2 bases at V and 1 base at J, with 6 bases between. The germline CDR1 and CDR2 sequences are SGHTA and FQGNSA. The CDR3 totals 13 residues. CDR3 sequence reads: CASSLWGSYEQYF. CDR3 bases: TGTGCCAGCAGCTTATGGGGGTCCTACGAGCAGTACTTC.

The chain recombines TRBV25-1 with TRBJ1-4, with D possibly being TRBD1 (6 bases). The CDR3 runs 16 residues. CDR1 MGHDK and CDR2 SYGVNS come from the germline V gene. V was pared by 4 bases and J by 0 bases, with 12 bases between. The CDR3 loop reads CASSARTDATNEKLFF. CDR3 DNA: TGTGCCAGCAGTGCCCGGACAGATGCAACTAATGAAAAACTGTTTTTT.

This chain links TRBV30 with TRBJ2-7, with D possibly being TRBD2 (7 bases). Per the germline V gene, CDR1 is GTSNPN and CDR2 is SVGIG (reference sequence). The CDR3 is made up of 14 amino acids. Trimming shortened V by 7 bases and J by 2 bases, and 18 bases separated the two germline ends. The CDR3 DNA follows: TGTGCCTCCACGGGGAGGGGGGGAACCTACGAGCAGTACTTC. Residues: CASTGRGGTYEQYF.

V usage is TRBV6-1 and J usage is TRBJ1-6; a possible D gene is TRBD1 (6 bases). The CDR3 length is 17 residues. From germline, CDR1 is MNHNS and CDR2 SASEGT. Trimming pared 6 bases from V and 0 bases from J, leaving 15 bases between. CDR3 sequence reads: CASSSDRLSSYNSPLHF. CDR3 DNA: TGTGCCAGCAGCTCCGACAGGCTAAGCTCCTATAATTCACCCCTCCACTTT.

The chain recombines TRBV5-1 with TRBJ1-3, with D tentatively TRBD1 (6 bases). The CDR3 runs to 15 residues. Trimming stripped 3 bases from V and 4 bases from J, with 14 bases between. CDR1 and CDR2 (germline): SGHRS, YFSETQ. This CDR3 is CASSSQGTSGNTIYF. In DNA form, the CDR3 reads TGCGCCAGCAGCTCACAGGGTACATCGGGAAACACCATATATTTT.

V gene TRBV12-3 or TRBV12-4 combines with J gene TRBJ2-5, with D uncertain. The V end was cut by 4 bases, the J end by 3 bases, with 12 bases between. CDR3 length: 14 amino acids. The CDR3 coding sequence is TGTGCCAGCAGTTCCCTCGCTAGTAAAGAGACCCAGTACTTC. Its translation is CASSSLASKETQYF.

The gene calls are TRBV9 and TRBJ2-1; 12 positions agree with TRBD2. V trimming: 0 bases; J trimming: 8 bases; junction bases outside the gene matches: 12. The CDR3 length is 18 residues. From germline, CDR1 is SGDLS and CDR2 YYNGEE. CDR3 sequence reads: CASSVGALAGGVSDEQFF. In DNA form, the CDR3 reads TGTGCCAGCAGCGTAGGAGCTCTAGCGGGAGGGGTCTCTGATGAGCAGTTCTTC.

The V gene is TRBV6-5, the J gene TRBJ1-1; TRBD1 agrees at 8 bases. With 0 bases clipped from V and 2 bases from J, the junction kept 8 bases outside the gene matches. CDR1 MNHEY and CDR2 SVGAGI come from the germline V gene. The CDR3 runs 17 residues. CDR3 in amino acids: CASSYSLGQGSNTEAFF. CDR3 bases: TGTGCCAGCAGTTACTCCCTCGGACAGGGTTCAAACACTGAAGCTTTCTTT.

The genes are TRBV9 and TRBJ2-7; 10 positions agree with TRBD1. Trimming took 4 bases from V and 3 from J; bases not matched to a gene: 7. The CDR3 contains 15 residues. Germline CDR1 and CDR2: SGDLS and YYNGEE. The CDR3 is CASSKGTGEGYEQYF. DNA for the CDR3: TGTGCCAGCAGCAAAGGGACAGGGGAGGGCTACGAGCAGTACTTC.

This chain uses TRBV3-1 with TRBJ2-2; D possibly matches TRBD1 or TRBD2 (5 bases each). This CDR3 has 13 amino acids. Germline-derived CDR1 and CDR2 are LGHDT and YNNKEL (reference sequence). The V end lost 8 bases, the J end lost 0 bases, and 7 bases lay between the germline ends. The CDR3 loop is CASEGPNTGELFF. The CDR3 region has the DNA TGTGCCAGCGAGGGGCCGAACACCGGGGAGCTGTTTTTT. Using reference TRBV3-1 and TRBJ2-2 for the parts outside the CDR3, the full variable domain is DTAVSQTPKYLVTQMGNDKSIKCEQNLGHDTMYWYKQDSKKFLKIMFSYNNKELIINETVPNRFSPKSPDKAHLNLHINSLELGDSAVYFCASEGPNTGELFFGEGSRLTVL.

This rearrangement joins TRBV3-1 to TRBJ2-2; weak D call: TRBD2 (6 bases). The length of the CDR3 is 16 residues. In germline, CDR1 is LGHDT, CDR2 YNNKEL (reference sequence). Trimming shortened V by 3 bases and J by 6 bases, and 17 bases separated the two germline ends. CDR3 protein: CASSQGLTSGAGELFF. The CDR3 nucleotides are TGTGCCAGCAGCCAGGGGTTGACTAGTGGTGCCGGGGAGCTGTTTTTT.